This T cell receptor (beta chain) was documented in a study of T-cell reconstitution after alpha-beta-depleted transplantation in children (dated by TCRdb to between 2015 and 2016). A note on the overall study: The study quantitatively tracked T-cell immune reconstitution after TCRalphabeta/CD19-depleted allogeneic hematopoietic cell transplantation in children using TCR repertoire profiling.

The treatment or condition label, as the study defines it: allogeneic hematopoietic cell transplantation with graft depleted of TCRalphabeta T cells and CD19 B cells. Transplant recipients were children who received TCRalphabeta/CD19-depleted allogeneic hematopoietic cell grafts. General study outcomes and caveats: The high TCRbeta diversity at day 60 in some patients was ascribed to recipient T cells and intrathymic progenitors that had survived conditioning. Hyperexpanded clone frequencies declined over subsequent months; after one year, T-cell counts and TCRbeta diversity were mostly attributed to newly produced T cells. About two months after transplant, the apparently early recovery of alphabetaT-cell counts reportedly depended on just several hundred clones that had expanded rapidly and came from non-depleted graft cells.

Library construction relied on PCR. Sequencing used an Illumina HiSeq 2500. TCR library preparation used molecular barcoding, with unique molecular identifiers applied to normalize quantification of the TCRbeta repertoire. TCRdb's own reprocessing of the public reads used fastp at Q25 and MiXCR and kept productive beta chains. Rows with a matching CDR3 protein are joined into one entry that keeps the most common DNA and genes. The sample yields 440,000 or so distinct CDR3 sequences; 43% were counted once. The biggest ten clones account for 25% to 30% of the sample. A word on this clonotype: Its antigen is still unknown. The input lacks base qualities; no much larger clone sits a single base away.

Reading from cysteine to phenylalanine, the CDR3 counts 12 amino acids. CDR3 DNA only is kept here, 36 bases in frame from base 1. V loses 3 bases of germline sequence and J loses 2 bases, and the interval between the two ends is 5 bases. CDR1 and CDR2 (KGHSH, LQKENI) derive from the germline V gene. The chain is assembled from TRBV18 and TRBJ2-7; the D gene lacks a confident call. The receptor was isolated from a girl aged 2 to 9 with aplastic anemia, due to receive a stem cell transplant. The sequenced sample was PBMCs, obtained before TCRalphabeta/CD19-depleted stem cell transplant. CDR3 protein: CASSPNPYEQYF. The bases read TGTGCCAGCTCACCCAACCCCTACGAGCAGTACTTC. This CDR3, with the reference TRBV18 and TRBJ2-7 proteins standing in past its ends, gives the full variable domain NAGVMQNPRHLVRRRGQEARLRCSPMKGHSHVYWYRQLPEEGLKFMVYLQKENIIDESGMPKERFSAEFPKEGPSILRIQQVVRGDSAAYFCASSPNPYEQYFGPGTRLTVT.